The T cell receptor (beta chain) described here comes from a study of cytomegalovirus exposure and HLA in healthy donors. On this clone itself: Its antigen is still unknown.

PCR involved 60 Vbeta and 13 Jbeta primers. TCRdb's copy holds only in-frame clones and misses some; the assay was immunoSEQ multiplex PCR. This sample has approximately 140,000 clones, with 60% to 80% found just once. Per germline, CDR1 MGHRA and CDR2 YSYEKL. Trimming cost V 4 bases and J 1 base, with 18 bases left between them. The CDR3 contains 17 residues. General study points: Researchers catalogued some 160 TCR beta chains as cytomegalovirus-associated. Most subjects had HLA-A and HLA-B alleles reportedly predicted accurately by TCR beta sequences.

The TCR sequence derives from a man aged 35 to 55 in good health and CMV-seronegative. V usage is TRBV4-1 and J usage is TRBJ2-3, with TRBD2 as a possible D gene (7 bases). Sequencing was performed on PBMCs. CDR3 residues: CASSLIKGGRGTDTQYF. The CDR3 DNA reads TGCGCCAGCAGCCTTATTAAGGGGGGGCGCGGCACAGATACGCAGTATTTT.